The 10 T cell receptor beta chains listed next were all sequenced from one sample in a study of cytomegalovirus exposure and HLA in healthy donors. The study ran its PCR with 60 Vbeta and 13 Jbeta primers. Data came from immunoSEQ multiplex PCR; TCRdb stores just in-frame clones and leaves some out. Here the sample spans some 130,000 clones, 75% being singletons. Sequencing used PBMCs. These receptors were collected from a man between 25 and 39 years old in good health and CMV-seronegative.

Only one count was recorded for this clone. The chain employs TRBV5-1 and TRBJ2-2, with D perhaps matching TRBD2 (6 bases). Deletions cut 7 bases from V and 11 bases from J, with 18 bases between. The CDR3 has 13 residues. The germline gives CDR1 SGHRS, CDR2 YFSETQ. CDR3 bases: TGCGCCAGCGGGGAGGCTGTTACCGTAGAGCTGTTTTTT. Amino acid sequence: CASGEAVTVELFF.

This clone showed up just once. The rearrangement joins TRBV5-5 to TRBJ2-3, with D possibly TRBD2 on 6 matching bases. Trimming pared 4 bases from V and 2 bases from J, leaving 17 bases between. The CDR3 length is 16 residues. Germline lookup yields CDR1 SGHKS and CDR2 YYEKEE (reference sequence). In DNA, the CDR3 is TGTGCCAGCAGCCCGGCGCTGGGGGGAAACACAGATACGCAGTATTTT. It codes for CASSPALGGNTDTQYF.

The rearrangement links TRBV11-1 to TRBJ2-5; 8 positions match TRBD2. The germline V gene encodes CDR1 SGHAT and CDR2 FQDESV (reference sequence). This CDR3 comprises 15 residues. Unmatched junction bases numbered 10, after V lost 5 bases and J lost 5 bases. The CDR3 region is CASSPRGGRAETQYF. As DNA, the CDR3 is TGTGCCAGCAGCCCACGGGGGGGTCGGGCGGAGACCCAGTACTTC.

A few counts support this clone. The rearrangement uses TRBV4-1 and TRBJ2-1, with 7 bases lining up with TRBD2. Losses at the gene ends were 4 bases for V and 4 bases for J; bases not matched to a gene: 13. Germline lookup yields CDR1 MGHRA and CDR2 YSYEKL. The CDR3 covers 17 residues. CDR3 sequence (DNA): TGCGCCAGCAGCCGCATGGAGGCCAGCGGGGCATACAATGAGCAGTTCTTC. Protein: CASSRMEASGAYNEQFF.

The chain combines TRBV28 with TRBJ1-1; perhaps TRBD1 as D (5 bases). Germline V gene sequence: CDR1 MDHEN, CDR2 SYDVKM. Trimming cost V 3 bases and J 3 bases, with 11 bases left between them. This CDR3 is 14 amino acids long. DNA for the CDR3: TGTGCCAGCAGTTTGACCAGGGCGGACACTGAAGCTTTCTTT. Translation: CASSLTRADTEAFF. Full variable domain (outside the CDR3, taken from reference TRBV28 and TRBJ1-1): DVKVTQSSRYLVKRTGEKVFLECVQDMDHENMFWYRQDPGLGLRLIYFSYDVKMKEKGDIPEGYSVSREKKERFSLILESASTNQTSMYLCASSLTRADTEAFFGQGTRLTVV.

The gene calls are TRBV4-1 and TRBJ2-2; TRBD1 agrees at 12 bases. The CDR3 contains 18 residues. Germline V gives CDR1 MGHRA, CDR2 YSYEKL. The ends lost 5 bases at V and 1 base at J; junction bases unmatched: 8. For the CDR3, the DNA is TGCGCCAGCAGCGGGCGGGACAGGGGGCGCGTGAACACCGGGGAGCTGTTTTTT. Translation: CASSGRDRGRVNTGELFF.

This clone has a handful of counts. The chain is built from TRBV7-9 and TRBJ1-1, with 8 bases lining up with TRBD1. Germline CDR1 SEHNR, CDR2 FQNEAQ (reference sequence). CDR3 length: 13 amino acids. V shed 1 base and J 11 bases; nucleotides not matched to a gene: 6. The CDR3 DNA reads TGTGCCAGCAGCTTAGGTCAGGGGGCCGGGGCTTTCTTT. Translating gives CASSLGQGAGAFF. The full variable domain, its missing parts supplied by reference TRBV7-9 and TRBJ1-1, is DTGVSQNPRHKITKRGQNVTFRCDPISEHNRLYWYRQTLGQGPEFLTYFQNEAQLEKSRLLSDRFSAERPKGSFSTLEIQRTEQGDSAMYLCASSLGQGAGAFFGQGTRLTVV.

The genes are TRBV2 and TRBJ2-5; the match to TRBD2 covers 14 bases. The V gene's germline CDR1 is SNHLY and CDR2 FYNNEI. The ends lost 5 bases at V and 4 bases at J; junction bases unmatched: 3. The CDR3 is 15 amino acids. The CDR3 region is CASSLGTSGGETQYF. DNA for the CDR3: TGTGCCAGCAGTCTTGGGACTAGCGGGGGAGAGACCCAGTACTTC.

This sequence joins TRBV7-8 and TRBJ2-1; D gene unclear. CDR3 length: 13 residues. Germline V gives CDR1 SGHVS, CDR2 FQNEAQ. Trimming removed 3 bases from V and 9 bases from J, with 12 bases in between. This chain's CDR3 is CASSLNLGFEQFF. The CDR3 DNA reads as TGTGCCAGCAGCTTGAACCTAGGATTTGAGCAGTTCTTC.

The CDR3 nucleotides read TGTGCCAGCAGTTTGAGCCGGGTGCACACTGAAGCTTTCTTT. It encodes CASSLSRVHTEAFF. The rearrangement links TRBV27 to TRBJ1-1; no reliable D call. With 3 bases removed from V and 3 bases from J, the gap between germline ends came to 11 bases. The germline V gene has CDR1 MNHEY and CDR2 SMNVEV (reference sequence). This CDR3 contains 14 residues.